These T cell receptor beta chains were read from a single sample in a study of blood T cell repertoires in COVID-19. This table comes from immunoSEQ multiplex PCR, and its TCRdb copy is limited to in-frame clones, with some not included. The repertoire includes around 250,000 clones, about 90% of them detected once, and just over 0.85% sits in the top ten. Sequenced sample: PBMCs or T cells enriched from blood (not recorded which). These receptors were obtained from a man aged 45-65 years who had been exposed to COVID-19. CDR3s include the opening cysteine and the closing phenylalanine or tryptophan. D genes are given only for firm matches. Clone sizes are given selectively: once, few, many, or a class where the clone is expanded.

V	size	J	D	DNA	CDR3
TRBV7-8	.	TRBJ2-2	TRBD2	TGTGCCAGCAGCTATAAGGGACTAGCGGGAGACACCGGGGAGCTGTTTTTT	CASSYKGLAGDTGELFF
TRBV5-1	.	TRBJ1-1	TRBD1	TGCGCCAGCAGCCCTGGACAGGGGGCAAGTCAAACTGAAGCTTTCTTT	CASSPGQGASQTEAFF
TRBV6-5	.	TRBJ1-4	.	TGTGCCAGCAGTTACTCGAGTACCCTAAGTGAAAAACTGTTTTTT	CASSYSSTLSEKLFF
TRBV30	.	TRBJ1-1	.	TGTGCCTGGAGGGGGACATTCCAACTCAACACTGAAGCTTTCTTT	CAWRGTFQLNTEAFF
TRBV14	.	TRBJ1-2	TRBD1	TGTGCCAGCAGCCAAGACAGGGGGCTATATGGCTACACCTTC	CASSQDRGLYGYTF
TRBV14	.	TRBJ2-1	TRBD2	TGTGCCAGCAGCCCTCGACTAGCGGGGTACAATGAGCAGTTCTTC	CASSPRLAGYNEQFF
TRBV28	.	TRBJ1-1	TRBD1	TGTGCCAGCAGCTCCCCGAAGGGGGCAATCACTGAAGCTTTCTTT	CASSSPKGAITEAFF
TRBV7-3	.	TRBJ2-1	TRBD1	TGTGCCAGCAGCTCAACCTACAGGGGTATCTACAATGAGCAGTTCTTC	CASSSTYRGIYNEQFF
TRBV10-3	.	TRBJ2-1	TRBD1	TGTGCCGTCGCCGGGACAGGGGGTAATGAGCAGTTCTTC	CAVAGTGGNEQFF
TRBV28	.	TRBJ1-1	.	TGTGCCAGCAGTTTGGGAAGGGGGAACACTGAAGCTTTCTTT	CASSLGRGNTEAFF
TRBV20-1	.	TRBJ1-2	.	TGCAGTGCTAGTGTTTCGGGTGGCTACACCTTC	CSASVSGGYTF
TRBV19	once	TRBJ1-4	.	TGTGCCGAATCCCCCCCCGCCGAGGATGAAAAACTGTTTTTT	CAESPPAEDEKLFF
TRBV5-1	.	TRBJ2-1	TRBD1	TGCGCCAGCATAAGAGACAGGGGGCCCTACAATGAGCAGTTCTTC	CASIRDRGPYNEQFF
TRBV7-2	.	TRBJ2-5	.	TGTGCCAGCAGCCACCAATCGGCGGGAAAAGAGACCCAGTACTTC	CASSHQSAGKETQYF
TRBV5-1	.	TRBJ2-1	.	TGCGCCAGCAGCTTGCAGACTAGATACAATGAGCAGTTCTTC	CASSLQTRYNEQFF
TRBV12-1	.	TRBJ1-2	.	TGTGCCAGCAGAAGGTTGGCGGGCGAAGCTAACTATGGCTACACCTTC	CASRRLAGEANYGYTF
TRBV7-8	.	TRBJ1-1	TRBD1	TGTGCCAGCAGTCCAAATGGGTCACGGAATAACAGGGGGCGAGGGACTGAAGCTTTCTTT	CASSPNGSRNNRGRGTEAFF
TRBV2	.	TRBJ1-5	TRBD1	TGTGCCAGCAGTGACACCGGACAGGGGGTTTTTATAGATCGGTATAGCAATCAGCCCCAGCATTTT	CASSDTGQGVFIDRYSNQPQHF
TRBV7-2	once	TRBJ1-2	TRBD1	TGTGCCAGCAGCTTTTCTCCAGGGGGTTACGGCTACACCTTC	CASSFSPGGYGYTF
TRBV28	.	TRBJ2-2	.	TGTGCCAGCAGTACCGGACAGAACACCGGGGAGCTGTTTTTT	CASSTGQNTGELFF
TRBV28	.	TRBJ1-1	TRBD1	TGTGCCAGCAGTGCCGGGACAGGGGTATATACTGAAGCTTTCTTT	CASSAGTGVYTEAFF
TRBV6-5	.	TRBJ1-2	TRBD1	TGTGCCAGCGGACCAAACAGGGGACCCTATGGCTACACCTTC	CASGPNRGPYGYTF
TRBV4-1	.	TRBJ1-5	TRBD1	TGCGCCAGCAGCCAGACAGGGAGAGGTCAGCCCCAGCATTTT	CASSQTGRGQPQHF
TRBV10-3	.	TRBJ2-3	TRBD1	TGTGCCATCAGTGATGGGGGACAGTCCGTCCCAGATACGCAGTATTTT	CAISDGGQSVPDTQYF
TRBV4-1	once	TRBJ2-3	TRBD1	TGCGCCAGCAGCCAGAATCCTCCGGCGACAGGGCTGGCAGATACGCAGTATTTT	CASSQNPPATGLADTQYF
TRBV28	.	TRBJ1-5	.	TGTGCCAGCAGTTCGCGGGGGTTATATAGCAATCAGCCCCAGCATTTT	CASSSRGLYSNQPQHF
TRBV5-1	.	TRBJ1-5	.	TGCGCCAGCAGCTTGTCTCAGGGTGTGGGGCAGCCCCAGCATTTT	CASSLSQGVGQPQHF
TRBV6-5	.	TRBJ1-6	.	TGTGCCAGCACCCAGGGGATGCGCTCACCCCTCCACTTT	CASTQGMRSPLHF
TRBV4-1	.	TRBJ1-2	.	TGCGCCAGCAGTCCGGCTATGGGCCTCATTCTATATGGCTACACCTTC	CASSPAMGLILYGYTF
TRBV5-1	.	TRBJ2-2	TRBD2	TGCGCCAGCAGCCTTGGACTAGCGGGAGCCGGGACCGGGGAGCTGTTTTTT	CASSLGLAGAGTGELFF
TRBV4-1	.	TRBJ2-2	TRBD1	TGCGCCAGCAGCCAAGGAGCCCTGGGACAGGGGACCGGGGAGCTGTTTTTT	CASSQGALGQGTGELFF
TRBV3-1/TRBV3-2	.	TRBJ1-1	.	TGTGCCAGCAGCCCGACAATAGACCGGGAAACAAACACTGAAGCTTTCTTT	CASSPTIDRETNTEAFF
TRBV29-1	.	TRBJ2-1	.	TGCAGCGCTATACCCGTGACAGGAGACTACAATGAGCAGTTCTTC	CSAIPVTGDYNEQFF
TRBV5-1	.	TRBJ1-4	TRBD1	TGCGCCAGCAGCTTGGTCAGGGGGCATGGTGAAAAACTGTTTTTT	CASSLVRGHGEKLFF
TRBV15	.	TRBJ1-1	.	TGTGCCACCAGCAGTGATCGGGCCGAGGGAAGAGCTTTCTTT	CATSSDRAEGRAFF
TRBV5-1	.	TRBJ1-1	.	TGCGCCAGCAGCACGCAGGGTGGTCATGAAGCTTTCTTT	CASSTQGGHEAFF
TRBV5-4	.	TRBJ2-5	.	TGTGCCAGCAGCTTTGGGAGGTGGTCAGGGATTAAACAAGAGACCCAGTACTTC	CASSFGRWSGIKQETQYF
TRBV11-3	once	TRBJ1-2	TRBD1	TGTGCCAGCAGCTTAGAAGGGGGCGCACAGGGCTACACCTTC	CASSLEGGAQGYTF
TRBV7-2	.	TRBJ2-7	.	TGTGCCAGCAGCTTAACCGGAGTCGGAAACTACGAGCAGTACTTC	CASSLTGVGNYEQYF
TRBV4-2	.	TRBJ1-1	.	TGTGCCAGCAGCCGGGGGGTGCCAGACGGAGCTTTCTTT	CASSRGVPDGAFF
TRBV6-4	.	TRBJ2-3	.	TGTGCCAGCAGCAGGGGGGCGGAAGCGGATACGCAGTATTTT	CASSRGAEADTQYF
TRBV5-1	.	TRBJ1-3	.	TGCGCCAGCAGCTTGGGTCCATTCTCTGGAAACACCATATATTTT	CASSLGPFSGNTIYF
TRBV9	.	TRBJ2-7	TRBD2	TGTGCCAGCAGCGTGAGCGGGACTCCCTACGAGCAGTACTTC	CASSVSGTPYEQYF
TRBV5-1	.	TRBJ1-1	TRBD1	TGCGCCAGCAGCCCGGGGACAGGGAACACTGAAGCTTTCTTT	CASSPGTGNTEAFF
TRBV5-4	.	TRBJ2-7	TRBD1	TGTGCCAGCAGGATTGTACAGGGGCGCTCCTACGAGCAGTACTTC	CASRIVQGRSYEQYF
TRBV5-4	.	TRBJ2-2	.	TGTGCCAGCAGCCCCGGGACTGGCCAGCGGGAGCTGTTTTTT	CASSPGTGQRELFF
TRBV27	few	TRBJ1-6	.	TGTGCCAGCAGTTTAGTTCGGAGTAATTCACCCCTCCACTTT	CASSLVRSNSPLHF
TRBV18	.	TRBJ2-1	TRBD2	TGTGCCAGCTCACCACTCCGACTAGCGGGAGACAATGAGCAGTTCTTC	CASSPLRLAGDNEQFF
TRBV28	.	TRBJ1-5	.	TGTGCCAGCAGCCAATCGCGGGGCCTGGGCAATCAGCCCCAGCATTTT	CASSQSRGLGNQPQHF
TRBV9	.	TRBJ2-3	.	TGTGCCAGCAGCGTAGATGCAGGGATTAGGACAGATACGCAGTATTTT	CASSVDAGIRTDTQYF
TRBV20-1	.	TRBJ1-2	.	TGCAGTGCGCCAGATGGCTACACCTTC	CSAPDGYTF
TRBV5-5	.	TRBJ1-2	.	TGTGCCAGCAGCTTGGGAATGTCACGGGGGTTGAACTATGGCTACACCTTC	CASSLGMSRGLNYGYTF
TRBV29-1	.	TRBJ2-1	TRBD2	TGCAGCGTTGGGGGGTACCTAGCGGGGGATTACAATGAGCAGTTCTTC	CSVGGYLAGDYNEQFF
TRBV7-3	.	TRBJ2-1	TRBD1	TGTGCCAGCAGCGAAGGGGGCCAGGGGTCCTACAATGAGCAGTTCTTC	CASSEGGQGSYNEQFF
TRBV7-6	once	TRBJ2-1	TRBD1	TGTGCCAGCAGCTTGTGGACAGGGTCCTACAATGAGCAGTTCTTC	CASSLWTGSYNEQFF
TRBV14	.	TRBJ1-1	.	TGTGCCAGCAGCCCCTCTCGTAGAGTGATGAACACTGAAGCTTTCTTT	CASSPSRRVMNTEAFF
TRBV3-1/TRBV3-2	.	TRBJ2-1	TRBD2	TGTGCCAGCAGCCAAGTAGGTAGCGGGGCCTACAATGAGCAGTTCTTC	CASSQVGSGAYNEQFF